This entry is about one T cell receptor beta chain. These data originate in a study of blood T cell repertoires in COVID-19. Study context: PBMCs, B-cell-depleted T cells, or T cells were the source of the cDNA or gDNA that made up the material.

Germline assignment: CDR1 SGHVS and CDR2 FNYEAQ. The J segment lost 6 bases and the V segment lost 0 bases, leaving 8 bases of the junction unmatched. The CDR3 runs to 16 residues. Individuals aged about 18 to 89 years were recruited from some 26 US areas. Clinical histories supplied by participants themselves formed the basis of cohort assignment. TCRdb's copy holds only in-frame clones and misses some; the assay was immunoSEQ multiplex PCR. Of 200,000 to 300,000 clones listed, 80% to 90% were seen once; the top ten hold about 2.9%. The receptor comes from a woman aged 40 to 49 who had been exposed to COVID-19. Sequenced material: PBMCs or T cells enriched from blood (not recorded which). V and J are TRBV7-6 and TRBJ2-1, with TRBD2 identical over 7 bases. This chain's CDR3 is CASSLAMTSPINEQFF. The CDR3 DNA is TGTGCCAGCAGCTTAGCAATGACTAGCCCCATCAATGAGCAGTTCTTC.